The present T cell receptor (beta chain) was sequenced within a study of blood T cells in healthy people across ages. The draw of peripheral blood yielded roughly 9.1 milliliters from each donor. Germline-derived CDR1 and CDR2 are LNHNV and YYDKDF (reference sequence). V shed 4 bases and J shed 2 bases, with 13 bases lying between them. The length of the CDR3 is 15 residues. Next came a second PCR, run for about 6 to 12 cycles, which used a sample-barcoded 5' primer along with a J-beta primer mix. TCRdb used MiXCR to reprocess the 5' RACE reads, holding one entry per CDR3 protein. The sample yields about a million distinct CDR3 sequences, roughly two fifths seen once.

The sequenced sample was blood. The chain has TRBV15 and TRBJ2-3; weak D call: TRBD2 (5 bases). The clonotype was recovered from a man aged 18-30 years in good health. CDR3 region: CATSNGESTTDTQYF. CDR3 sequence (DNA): TGTGCCACCAGCAATGGGGAGTCGACCACAGATACGCAGTATTTT.